Listed below are T cell receptor beta chains from one sample, sequenced in a study of blood T cell repertoires in COVID-19. Using immunoSEQ multiplex PCR, the repertoire was profiled, and TCRdb retains in-frame clones only, with some absent. Altogether about 65,000 clones are present, around 83% being singletons, with the ten largest covering roughly a tenth. Sample: peripheral blood. The receptor source for this set is a man in his fifties or sixties with COVID-19, enrolled during active disease. Each CDR3 is given with its conserved first and last residue. D genes are given only for firm matches. Only some rows state a clone size, as once, few, many or a class for expanded clones.

D gene | J gene | V gene | clone size | CDR3 DNA | CDR3 protein
. | TRBJ2-3 | TRBV11-3 | . | TGTGCCAGCAGCTTAGGGGTTTCCAATCGGGACAATGACCTTCAGTATTTT | CASSLGVSNRDNDLQYF
. | TRBJ2-7 | TRBV11-2 | . | TGTGCCAGCAGCCCTCGTCTCGAGCAGTACTTC | CASSPRLEQYF
. | TRBJ2-2 | TRBV3-1/TRBV3-2 | . | TGTGCCAGCAGCCTGCGGGACACCGGGGAGCTGTTTTTT | CASSLRDTGELFF
TRBD2 | TRBJ2-7 | TRBV19 | . | TGTGCCAGTAGGACTAGCGGGAGTACGTACGAGCAGTACTTC | CASRTSGSTYEQYF
TRBD2 | TRBJ2-2 | TRBV7-2 | . | TGTGCCAGCAAGCGACTAGCGGGAGAAACCGGGGAGCTGTTTTTT | CASKRLAGETGELFF
. | TRBJ2-5 | TRBV5-1 | . | TGCGCCAGCAGCTTGACGGCGGCCCAAGAGACCCAGTACTTC | CASSLTAAQETQYF
. | TRBJ2-5 | TRBV2 | . | TGTGCCAGCAGCGTGGACTGGTACCAAGAGACCCAGTACTTC | CASSVDWYQETQYF
TRBD2 | TRBJ2-3 | TRBV6-4 | . | TGTGCCAGCAGTCCTACTAGCGGGAGTGATACGCAGTATTTT | CASSPTSGSDTQYF
TRBD1 | TRBJ1-6 | TRBV5-1 | . | TGCGCCAGCAGCCTCTGGGACAGACTTAATTCACCCCTCCACTTT | CASSLWDRLNSPLHF
. | TRBJ2-3 | TRBV7-9 | . | TGTGCCAGCAGCCACCAGGGGATAAGCACAGATACGCAGTATTTT | CASSHQGISTDTQYF
TRBD2 | TRBJ2-3 | TRBV28 | . | TGTGCCAGCAGTTTACCGGGAGGCGCCACAGATACGCAGTATTTT | CASSLPGGATDTQYF
TRBD1 | TRBJ1-1 | TRBV29-1 | . | TGCAGCGTTGAGGAGGGGGCATCTGGCGCTTTCTTT | CSVEEGASGAFF
TRBD1 | TRBJ1-5 | TRBV27 | . | TGTGCCAGCAAGGGGGACAGATTTAGCAATCAGCCCCAGCATTTT | CASKGDRFSNQPQHF
TRBD2 | TRBJ2-1 | TRBV6-6 | . | TGTGCCACCGGGACTAGCGAATTGAATGAGCAGTTCTTC | CATGTSELNEQFF
TRBD1 | TRBJ1-1 | TRBV18 | . | TGTGCCAGCTCACCGACAGGGACTGCGAACACTGAAGCTTTCTTT | CASSPTGTANTEAFF
TRBD1 | TRBJ1-1 | TRBV12-3/TRBV12-4 | . | TGTGCCAGCAGACCTAGACAGGGAGGTGAAGCTTTCTTT | CASRPRQGGEAFF
TRBD2 | TRBJ2-7 | TRBV12-3/TRBV12-4 | . | TGTGCCAGCGCTGGGGGGGGGAGAGAGCAGTACTTC | CASAGGGREQYF
. | TRBJ2-5 | TRBV5-5 | . | TGTGCCAGCAGCTATGACATCCAAGAGACCCAGTACTTC | CASSYDIQETQYF
. | TRBJ1-2 | TRBV2 | . | TGTGCCAGCAGTGAGGACAGTCGCTATGGCTACACCTTC | CASSEDSRYGYTF
. | TRBJ1-1 | TRBV5-6 | . | TGTGCCAGCAGCCTGGCGGGGTATGGAGCTTTCTTT | CASSLAGYGAFF
TRBD2 | TRBJ2-1 | TRBV18 | once | TGTGCCAGCTCCCTCGGACTAGCGGGAGACGAGCAGTTCTTC | CASSLGLAGDEQFF
TRBD1 | TRBJ1-4 | TRBV27 | . | TGTGCCAGCAGTTTATACCGACAGGGAGGTAATGAAAAACTGTTTTTT | CASSLYRQGGNEKLFF
. | TRBJ1-1 | TRBV19 | . | TGTGCCAGTAGTACCAGGGGCGGTCGGACTGAAGCTTTCTTT | CASSTRGGRTEAFF
TRBD1 | TRBJ2-3 | TRBV5-1 | few | TGCGCCAGCAGCTTCGGGACAGGGCCAACAGATACGCAGTATTTT | CASSFGTGPTDTQYF
TRBD1 | TRBJ1-1 | TRBV18 | . | TGTGCCAGCCGGCTCGGACAGGGAATTGAAGCTTTCTTT | CASRLGQGIEAFF
. | TRBJ2-1 | TRBV7-2 | . | TGTGCCAGCAGCTTTAGGGGTGGCGGGGTTTACAATGAGCAGTTCTTC | CASSFRGGGVYNEQFF
TRBD1 | TRBJ2-5 | TRBV7-9 | . | TGTGCCAGCAGCTTAGCGACAGGGACGGCGACCCAGTACTTC | CASSLATGTATQYF